The present entry profiles one TCR beta chain with its context. The data are from a study of lymphopenia after photon versus proton radiotherapy. Here immunoSEQ multiplex PCR was the method, and the copy in TCRdb shows in-frame clones only, minus some. This sample has several thousand clones; about 90% occur once, and the top ten carry about 21%. CDR1 and CDR2 from the germline V gene are KGHSH and LQKENI. The CDR3 extends over 14 amino acids. The germline V and J ends were trimmed by 5 bases and 2 bases, with 12 bases remaining between them. The chain combines TRBV18 with TRBJ1-1, with unresolved D. This TCR was recovered from a man older than 75 with cholangiocarcinoma. This specimen was peripheral blood, taken from a patient treated with photon-based radiotherapy. CDR3 bases: TGTGCCAGCTCATCACTGGGAGGTAACACTGAAGCTTTCTTT. Amino acids: CASSSLGGNTEAFF.